The table lists the clone carrying this T cell receptor (beta chain) with a count of one. Its antigen remains unknown. Study processing details: Out-of-frame sequences were removed, leaving 2,204,828 distinct TCRbeta sequences. Here immunoSEQ multiplex PCR was the method, and the copy in TCRdb shows in-frame clones only, minus some. That table furnishes V, J and clone size, whereas the DNA furnished D and trimming. The sample shows 50,000 to 65,000 clones, 70% to 80% of them seen only once. The sort gate was single viable CD3+CD4+CD8-CD45RO+ cells for memory CD4+ T cells. This sample is part of a study of memory CD4+ T cells and cytomegalovirus serostatus. Across the whole study: Of the healthy Belgian adults, roughly ten were CMV seropositive and 20 to 25 seronegative.

Study-level results: CMV serostatus prediction reached median AUC about 0.96, or 0.93 with US-trained model. About 40% of the roughly 160 known CMV-associated TCRbeta sequences appeared in CD4+ memory.

The source is an adult in good health and CMV-seropositive. Sequencing used memory CD4+ T cells from blood.

The CDR3, as DNA: TGTGCCAGTAGTAGAGGGTGGATAGCGGGGCCCACCGGGGAGCTGTTTTTT. Its translation is CASSRGWIAGPTGELFF. The rearrangement joins TRBV19 to TRBJ2-2; 8 bases fit TRBD2. The CDR3 is 17 amino acids. Germline CDR1 and CDR2: LNHDA and SQIVND (reference sequence). V shed 4 bases, J shed 4 bases, and the junction held 11 bases outside the gene matches.